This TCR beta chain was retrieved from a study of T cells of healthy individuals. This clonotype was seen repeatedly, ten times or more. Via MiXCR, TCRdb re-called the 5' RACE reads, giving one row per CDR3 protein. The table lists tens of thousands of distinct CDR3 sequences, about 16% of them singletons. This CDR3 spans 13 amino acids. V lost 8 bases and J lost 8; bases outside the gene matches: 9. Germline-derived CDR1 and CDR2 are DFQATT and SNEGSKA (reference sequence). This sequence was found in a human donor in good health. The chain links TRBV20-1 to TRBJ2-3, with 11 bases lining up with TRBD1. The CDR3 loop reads CSTGQGARGTQYF. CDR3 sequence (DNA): TGCAGTACTGGACAGGGGGCAAGGGGTACGCAGTATTTT.